A selection of T cell receptor beta chains follows, all from one sample in a study of OX40 agonist ivuxolimab in advanced cancers. Data came from immunoSEQ multiplex PCR; TCRdb stores just in-frame clones and leaves some out. The sample lists around 20,000 clones; around 84% were seen once. This sample comprised CD4+ or CD8+ T cells sorted from blood, obtained in a trial of the OX40 agonist ivuxolimab. Receptor source: an adult with an advanced solid tumor such as melanoma, head and neck, liver or kidney cancer. CDR3s include the opening cysteine and the closing phenylalanine or tryptophan. A D gene is named only where the DNA matches it firmly. Only some rows state a clone size, as once, few, many or a class for expanded clones.

cdr3_nt,cdr3_aa,j_call,clone_size,v_call,d_call
TGTGCCAGCAGTTTTATAAGCGGGAGACTCGATGAGCAGTTCTTC,CASSFISGRLDEQFF,TRBJ2-1,-,TRBV27,TRBD2
TGTGCCAGCAGTTACTCTGAAGAACTGAACACTGAAGCTTTCTTT,CASSYSEELNTEAFF,TRBJ1-1,-,TRBV6-5,-
TGTGCCAGCACCACACTAGTCGATTCTAGCGGTTACAATGAGCAGTTCTTC,CASTTLVDSSGYNEQFF,TRBJ2-1,-,TRBV9,TRBD2
TGCGCCAGCAGTGAGTCGCGGGGTTGGTCGGAGACCCAGTACTTC,CASSESRGWSETQYF,TRBJ2-5,-,TRBV10-2,-
TGTGCCAGCAGTTTCTTGGGAGGATCCTACGAGCAGTACTTC,CASSFLGGSYEQYF,TRBJ2-7,-,TRBV27,-
TGTGCCAGCCCTGACAGGGCTTATCAGCCCCAGCATTTT,CASPDRAYQPQHF,TRBJ1-5,-,TRBV27,TRBD1
TGTGCCAGCAGCTTAATCGGCACCGGGGAGCTGTTTTTT,CASSLIGTGELFF,TRBJ2-2,few,TRBV7-3,-
TGCGCCAGCAGAACGGGACTAGCGGGATACGAGCAGTACTTC,CASRTGLAGYEQYF,TRBJ2-7,few,TRBV5-1,TRBD2
TGTGCCAGCTCACCCTACAGGGGGCCCCCTCTGGACTATGGCTACACCTTC,CASSPYRGPPLDYGYTF,TRBJ1-2,-,TRBV18,TRBD1
TGTGCCAGCAGCTATGGATACAATGAGCAGTTCTTC,CASSYGYNEQFF,TRBJ2-1,-,TRBV7-8,-
TGTGCCAGTAGTTTTGCCACCCACGCTGATGGCTACACCTTC,CASSFATHADGYTF,TRBJ1-2,few,TRBV19,-
TGCGCCAGCAGCCTAAATAGGGGACAGGGAGAAACCTCGGGTCTGTTTTTT,CASSLNRGQGETSGLFF,TRBJ2-2,-,TRBV4-1,TRBD1
TGTGCCAGCAGTTACTCAGGCCTAGCGGAATCCTACGAGCAGTACTTC,CASSYSGLAESYEQYF,TRBJ2-7,-,TRBV6-6,TRBD2
TGTGCCAGCAGCTTGCCCACCAGGCGCGTGGTTTGGAATCAGCCCCAGCATTTT,CASSLPTRRVVWNQPQHF,TRBJ1-5,-,TRBV7-9,-
TGTGCCAGCAGGTCGACTGAAAACTACGAGCAGTACTTC,CASRSTENYEQYF,TRBJ2-7,-,TRBV7-2,-
TGTGCCAGCAGCCAAGGGCAAGAGACCCAGTACTTC,CASSQGQETQYF,TRBJ2-5,-,TRBV13,-
TGTGCCAGCAGCAACTCCTACCAAGAGACCCAGTACTTC,CASSNSYQETQYF,TRBJ2-5,-,TRBV14,-
TGTGCCAGCAGTTCGGGCGACAATCAGCCCCAGCATTTT,CASSSGDNQPQHF,TRBJ1-5,-,TRBV6-5,-
TGTGCCAGTACCTCAGCTTGGGGTGGGCACGAGCAGTACTTC,CASTSAWGGHEQYF,TRBJ2-7,-,TRBV19,-
TGTGCCAGCAGTTACGTACCTCAGAACACTGAAGCTTTCTTT,CASSYVPQNTEAFF,TRBJ1-1,-,TRBV6-5,-
TGTGCCAGCAGCCCAACTCCCGACATGACAGGGGCTTACGAGCAGTACTTC,CASSPTPDMTGAYEQYF,TRBJ2-7,-,TRBV7-9,TRBD1
TGTGCCAGTAGAAAGTACTTGGGGACTAGCGGGAGGGATGTTGGCGGCGAGCAGTACTTC,CASRKYLGTSGRDVGGEQYF,TRBJ2-7,-,TRBV19,TRBD2
TGTGCCAGCAGCCTGTACGGGGAGACCCAGTACTTC,CASSLYGETQYF,TRBJ2-5,-,TRBV13,-
TGTGCCACCAGACTTTTTTCGAACACCGGGGAGCTGTTTTTT,CATRLFSNTGELFF,TRBJ2-2,-,TRBV6-5,-
TGCGCCAGCAGCTTTTCCGGGACAGGAAGAGCTAACTATGGCTACACCTTC,CASSFSGTGRANYGYTF,TRBJ1-2,-,TRBV5-1,TRBD1
TGTGCCAGCAGCAGCGGACTAGCGGGAGCCCAGTCTGGGGAGCTGTTTTTT,CASSSGLAGAQSGELFF,TRBJ2-2,few,TRBV5-4,TRBD2
TGTGCCAGCAGCCATTGGATGGGGAATCAAGAGACCCAGTACTTC,CASSHWMGNQETQYF,TRBJ2-5,medium-sized,TRBV7-9,-
TGTGCCAGCAGTTTCCGACTAGCGGGAGACAATGAGCAGTTCTTC,CASSFRLAGDNEQFF,TRBJ2-1,-,TRBV28,TRBD2
TGTGCCAGCAGCTACTCTAACGAGCAGTACTTC,CASSYSNEQYF,TRBJ2-7,-,TRBV7-9,-
TGTGCCAGCAGCCACTGGGAACAGGACTACGAGCAGTACTTC,CASSHWEQDYEQYF,TRBJ2-7,once,TRBV13,-
TGCAGCGTTGATGAAGGGGGCGAGCAGTACTTC,CSVDEGGEQYF,TRBJ2-7,-,TRBV29-1,-
TGTGCCAGCAGGGGGGGACTAGCGGATAACAATGAGCAGTTCTTC,CASRGGLADNNEQFF,TRBJ2-1,-,TRBV2,TRBD2
TGTGCCAGCAGCTCGGGACTATACACCGGGGAGCTGTTTTTT,CASSSGLYTGELFF,TRBJ2-2,-,TRBV11-2,TRBD2
TGTGCCACCAGCAGAGATGGAAAGCCAGGGTCCTATGGCTACACCTTC,CATSRDGKPGSYGYTF,TRBJ1-2,-,TRBV15,-
TGTGCCAGTACTATCCGGACAGTCGCTAATTCACCCCTCCACTTT,CASTIRTVANSPLHF,TRBJ1-6,-,TRBV19,-
TGTGCCAGCAGTCGCCATAAGGACAGGGTAGACTATGGCTACACCTTC,CASSRHKDRVDYGYTF,TRBJ1-2,-,TRBV28,TRBD1
TGCGCCAGCAGCGGCCAGGGGCCTGAAGCTTTCTTT,CASSGQGPEAFF,TRBJ1-1,-,TRBV5-1,-
TGCGCCAGCAGCCAGACCCCGGGACAGGGGCCCTATGGCTACACCTTC,CASSQTPGQGPYGYTF,TRBJ1-2,-,TRBV4-1,TRBD1
TGTGCCAGCAGTGATTTAGTGGGGGCGGCCTACGAGCAGTACTTC,CASSDLVGAAYEQYF,TRBJ2-7,-,TRBV2,-
TGTGCCAGCAGCTTAGTGGCGGGACTAGGGGCCTACGAGCAGTACTTC,CASSLVAGLGAYEQYF,TRBJ2-7,-,TRBV11-2,TRBD2
TGTGCCACCAATAGCGGGATACAAGAGACCCAGTACTTC,CATNSGIQETQYF,TRBJ2-5,-,TRBV10-3,TRBD2
TGCAGCGCTTGGGACAGCCCTGAAGCTTTCTTT,CSAWDSPEAFF,TRBJ1-1,few,TRBV29-1,TRBD1
TGTGCCAGCAGCTTAGCGGCCCCGAAGTGGAACACTGAAGCTTTCTTT,CASSLAAPKWNTEAFF,TRBJ1-1,-,TRBV11-2,-
TGTGCCAGCAGCTTAGATAGCGGGAGTTGGAATGAGCAGTTCTTC,CASSLDSGSWNEQFF,TRBJ2-1,few,TRBV11-1,TRBD2
TGTGCCAGCAGGGGTAGCGGGGCGTGGGAGCAGTACTTC,CASRGSGAWEQYF,TRBJ2-7,-,TRBV14,TRBD2
TGCGCCAGCAGCCAAGTACAGGGTCCAGATGAAAAACTGTTTTTT,CASSQVQGPDEKLFF,TRBJ1-4,-,TRBV4-1,-
TGTGCCAGCAGTGTCGAGACTAGCGGTAACAATGAGCAGTTCTTC,CASSVETSGNNEQFF,TRBJ2-1,-,TRBV6-4,TRBD2
TGTGCCAGCAGTTTCGGCCCCGAGCAGTTCTTC,CASSFGPEQFF,TRBJ2-1,-,TRBV27,-
TGCGCCAGCAGTGATGAGGGCGAGGTCGGGGAGCTGTTTTTT,CASSDEGEVGELFF,TRBJ2-2,-,TRBV10-1,-
TGTGCCAGCAGCTTGGGACAAGGATTAATCTCCTACAATGAGCAGTTCTTC,CASSLGQGLISYNEQFF,TRBJ2-1,-,TRBV5-8,-
TGCGCCAGCAGCCAAGACCACGCGAATTACCAAGAGACCCAGTACTTC,CASSQDHANYQETQYF,TRBJ2-5,-,TRBV4-1,-
TGTGCCAGCAGAGCGGCAGGGGGGGGAACCGGGGAGCTGTTTTTT,CASRAAGGGTGELFF,TRBJ2-2,-,TRBV2,-
TGTGCCAGCAGTTCGGACAGGGGGTCTAGCATGGGCACAGATACGCAGTATTTT,CASSSDRGSSMGTDTQYF,TRBJ2-3,-,TRBV28,TRBD1
TGTGCCAGCAGCTTAGTCCTAAATGAGCAGTTCTTC,CASSLVLNEQFF,TRBJ2-1,-,TRBV7-9,-
TGTGCCAGCCTTCCCTGGTCGCAGGGATCCCCTGAAGCTTTCTTT,CASLPWSQGSPEAFF,TRBJ1-1,-,TRBV18,-
TGTGCCAGCACCAAGGGAGGGGCGGTGACTGAAGCTTTCTTT,CASTKGGAVTEAFF,TRBJ1-1,large,TRBV2,-
TGTGCCAGTAGTATAGGTCAGGGTGGCTACGAGCAGTACTTC,CASSIGQGGYEQYF,TRBJ2-7,-,TRBV19,-
TGCGCCAGCAGCTTTTCAACGACAGGGGGAGGCGAGCAGTACTTC,CASSFSTTGGGEQYF,TRBJ2-7,few,TRBV5-1,TRBD1
TGTGCCAGCAGCCGAGGACGGCATAGCAATCAGCCCCAGCATTTT,CASSRGRHSNQPQHF,TRBJ1-5,once,TRBV28,-
TGTGCCAGCAGGCCTACGGCCTGGGCAGCTGGAAACACCATATATTTT,CASRPTAWAAGNTIYF,TRBJ1-3,-,TRBV27,-